These 9 T cell receptor beta chains were all obtained from the same sample, sequenced in a study of chronic HIV infection and antiretroviral therapy. TCRdb used MiXCR to reprocess the 5' RACE reads, holding one entry per CDR3 protein. The sample consists of about 48,000 distinct CDR3 sequences, 19% of them appearing once. Sequencing was done on a sample of peripheral blood. These receptors all come from an adult who had HIV and had not received antiretroviral therapy, or was an uninfected healthy control (not recorded which).

This chain joins TRBV9 and TRBJ2-3; D uncertain. V was shortened by 0 bases and J by 7 bases, with 12 bases between the two germline ends. Germline CDR1 is SGDLS and CDR2 is YYNGEE. The CDR3 is 14 amino acids. The CDR3 protein is CASSVATGAYTQYF. CDR3 nucleotides: TGTGCCAGCAGCGTAGCTACGGGCGCCTATACGCAGTATTTT.

The chain employs TRBV20-1 and TRBJ2-1; the match to TRBD2 covers 7 bases. Unmatched junction bases numbered 13, after V lost 7 bases and J lost 4 bases. The CDR3 is 15 amino acids. From germline, CDR1 is DFQATT and CDR2 SNEGSKA (reference sequence). This chain's CDR3 is CSVSSRGGFYNEQFF. DNA of the CDR3: TGCAGTGTCTCGAGTCGGGGAGGGTTTTACAATGAGCAGTTCTTC.

This clonotype turned up a few times. The V call is TRBV20-1, the J call TRBJ2-2; 7 bases map to TRBD2. Trimming took 0 bases from V and 4 from J; bases not matched to a gene: 8. Per germline, CDR1 DFQATT and CDR2 SNEGSKA (reference sequence). The CDR3 is 16 amino acids. In nucleotides, the CDR3 is TGCAGTGCTAGAGATGGCACGGGAGGCCCCACCGGGGAGCTGTTTTTT. Translating gives CSARDGTGGPTGELFF.

This clonotype was counted only a few times. The V call is TRBV9, the J call TRBJ1-1, with D possibly matching TRBD1 (5 bases). Trimming pared 6 bases from V and 5 bases from J, leaving 14 bases between. The germline CDR1 and CDR2 sequences are SGDLS and YYNGEE. The CDR3 extends over 13 amino acids. DNA for the CDR3: TGTGCCAGCACCCTGGGGGAGGGGACTGAAGCTTTCTTT. It specifies CASTLGEGTEAFF.

This clonotype was seen only a few times. The chain is built from TRBV29-1 and TRBJ2-2, with D perhaps TRBD2 (5 bases). The CDR3 is 15 residues long. V lost 0 bases and J 5 bases, leaving 13 bases between the germline ends. Germline V gene sequence: CDR1 SQVTM, CDR2 ANQGSEA. CDR3 coding DNA: TGCAGCGTTGAAGATGAAAGGACTTCAACCGGGGAGCTGTTTTTT. Translated: CSVEDERTSTGELFF.

This clonotype was found a few times. The chain joins TRBV20-1 to TRBJ2-1; 8 bases are shared with TRBD2. Germline CDR1 and CDR2: DFQATT and SNEGSKA (reference sequence). Losses at the gene ends were 4 bases for V and 6 bases for J; bases not matched to a gene: 2. The CDR3 is 12 amino acids. This CDR3 reads CSATGTSNEQFF. DNA of the CDR3: TGCAGTGCTACCGGGACTAGCAATGAGCAGTTCTTC.

As for this clonotype: Sequence at one end of the junction differs from germline and may be a read error. This chain connects TRBV12-3 or TRBV12-4 to TRBJ2-3; D not certain. The CDR3 has 11 residues. The DNA of the CDR3 is TGTGCCAGTAGTTTCGGCGATACGCAGTATTTT. It translates to CASSFGDTQYF.

In its sample, this clonotype was seen a few times. The chain couples TRBV10-3 to TRBJ1-1; 9 bases are a match to TRBD1. This CDR3 spans 13 amino acids. J lost 5 bases, V lost 8 bases, and 6 bases had no gene match. CDR1 and CDR2 from the germline V gene are ENHRY and SYGVKD. The DNA for the CDR3 is TGTGCCATCGGGGACAGGGAAGTGACTGAAGCTTTCTTT. Amino acids: CAIGDREVTEAFF.

V is TRBV20-1 and J is TRBJ2-5; D gene unclear. The CDR3 runs to 12 residues. Trimming shortened V by 4 bases and J by 5 bases, and 11 bases separated the two germline ends. Germline V CDR1 and CDR2: DFQATT, SNEGSKA (reference sequence). The CDR3 region is CSATSKIETQYF. In DNA, the CDR3 is TGCAGTGCTACCTCAAAAATCGAGACCCAGTACTTC.